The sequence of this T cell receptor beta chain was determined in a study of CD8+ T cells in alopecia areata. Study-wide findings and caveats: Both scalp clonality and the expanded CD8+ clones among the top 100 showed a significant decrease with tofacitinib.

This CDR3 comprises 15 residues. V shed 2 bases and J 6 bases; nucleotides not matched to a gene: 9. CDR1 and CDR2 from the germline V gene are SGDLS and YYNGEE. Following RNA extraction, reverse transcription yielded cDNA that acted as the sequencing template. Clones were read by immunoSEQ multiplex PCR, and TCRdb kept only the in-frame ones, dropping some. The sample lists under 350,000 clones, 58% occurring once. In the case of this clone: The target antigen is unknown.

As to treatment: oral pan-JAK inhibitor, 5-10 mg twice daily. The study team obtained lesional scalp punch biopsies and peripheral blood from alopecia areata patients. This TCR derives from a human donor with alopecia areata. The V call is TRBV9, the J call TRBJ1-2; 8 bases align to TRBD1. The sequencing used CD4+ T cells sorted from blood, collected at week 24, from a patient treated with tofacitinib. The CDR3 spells CASSVSGQGYNGYTF. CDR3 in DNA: TGTGCCAGCAGCGTGTCCGGACAGGGATACAATGGCTACACCTTC. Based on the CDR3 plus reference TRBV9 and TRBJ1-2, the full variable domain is DSGVTQTPKHLITATGQRVTLRCSPRSGDLSVYWYQQSLDQGLQFLIQYYNGEERAKGNILERFSAQQFPDLHSELNLSSLELGDSALYFCASSVSGQGYNGYTFGSGTRLTVV.